Listed here are 16 T cell receptor beta chains from one sample, sequenced in a study of blood T cells in healthy people across ages. The use of a sample-barcoded 5' primer and a J-beta primer mix characterized a second PCR of roughly 7 to 12 cycles. TCRdb reprocessed the 5' RACE reads via MiXCR and lists one record per CDR3 protein. The repertoire holds roughly 730,000 distinct CDR3 sequences, approximately 53% seen once, with roughly 26% in the top ten. Sequencing used blood. The receptors come from a man between 40 and 49 years old in good health.

The genes are TRBV5-1 and TRBJ1-5; D remains unclear. From germline, CDR1 is SGHRS and CDR2 YFSETQ. The CDR3 spans 14 residues. V was shortened by 0 bases and J by 3 bases, with 7 bases between the two germline ends. The CDR3, as DNA: TGCGCCAGCAGCTTGGACGGACTCAATCAGCCCCAGCATTTT. It is translated as CASSLDGLNQPQHF.

As DNA, the CDR3 is TGTGCCAGCTCACCAATACCAAGCGGGGGTATTAGCTCCTGGGATACGCAGTATTTT. This translates into CASSPIPSGGISSWDTQYF. This chain connects TRBV18 to TRBJ2-3; 8 bases are shared with TRBD2. Germline values: CDR1 KGHSH, CDR2 LQKENI. The CDR3 is made up of 19 amino acids. V was clipped by 2 bases and J by 6 bases; unmatched bases: 19.

The chain links TRBV20-1 to TRBJ2-4; D is perhaps TRBD2 (5 bases). Gene TRBJ2-7 matches the end of the DNA better, so the J call may be wrong. Germline lookup yields CDR1 DFQATT and CDR2 SNEGSKA (reference sequence). CDR3 size: 14 residues. The CDR3 protein is CSARDRQTTYEQYF. For the CDR3, the DNA is TGCAGTGCTAGAGATAGGCAGACTACCTACGAGCAGTACTTC.

The chain joins TRBV29-1 to TRBJ2-7; no clear D gene. CDR3 length: 15 amino acids. Deletions cut 0 bases from V and 12 bases from J, with 24 bases between. From germline, CDR1 is SQVTM and CDR2 ANQGSEA. The DNA of the CDR3 is TGCAGCGTTGAAGAAGGTGGGCGCAGGATTGAGACCCGGTACTTC. This sequence encodes CSVEEGGRRIETRYF.

This chain connects TRBV27 to TRBJ1-2; D remains unclear. V was pared by 3 bases and J by 8 bases, with 13 bases between. Germline V CDR1 and CDR2: MNHEY, SMNVEV (reference sequence). The CDR3 covers 13 residues. The CDR3 coding sequence is TGTGCCAGCAGTTTCCGGACGGATGGAGGCTACACCTTC. Protein product: CASSFRTDGGYTF.

The chain is built from TRBV9 and TRBJ2-4; D unclear. CDR1 is SGDLS and CDR2 is YYNGEE in the germline V gene. V lost 3 bases to trimming and J lost 5 bases, with 12 bases between them. The CDR3 loop spans 14 amino acids. In DNA, the CDR3 is TGTGCCAGCAGCGCAGGAGTCCAGCAAAACATTCAGTACTTC. Protein product: CASSAGVQQNIQYF.

This chain connects TRBV2 to TRBJ2-5, with D maybe TRBD2 (5 bases). Between the trimmed V and J ends, which lost 8 bases and 11 bases, there was a span of 18 bases. The CDR3 extends over 12 amino acids. Per the germline V gene, CDR1 is SNHLY and CDR2 is FYNNEI. CDR3 sequence reads: CASRGVYNEQYF. The DNA for the CDR3 is TGTGCCAGCCGGGGAGTTTACAATGAGCAGTACTTC. Together with reference TRBV2 and TRBJ2-5, the CDR3 gives the full variable domain: EPEVTQTPSHQVTQMGQEVILRCVPISNHLYFYWYRQILGQKVEFLVSFYNNEISEKSEIFDDQFSVERPDGSNFTLKIRSTKLEDSAMYFCASRGVYNEQYFGPGTRLLVL.

The chain has TRBV20-1 and TRBJ2-5; TRBD2 aligns across 11 bases. This CDR3 spans 18 amino acids. The ends lost 1 base at V and 5 bases at J; junction bases unmatched: 15. The germline CDR1 and CDR2 sequences are DFQATT and SNEGSKA (reference sequence). The CDR3: CSARAIISLAGGVETQYF. The CDR3 bases are TGCAGTGCTAGAGCTATCATTAGCCTAGCGGGGGGTGTGGAGACCCAGTACTTC.

The chain recombines TRBV7-3 with TRBJ2-6; the D is unclear. This CDR3 has 15 amino acids. Germline assignment: CDR1 SGHTA and CDR2 FQGTGA. Deletions cut 5 bases from V and 4 bases from J, with 12 bases between. The DNA for the CDR3 is TGTGCCAGCAGCCCCTTATCAGCGGGGGCCAACGTCCTGACTTTC. Protein: CASSPLSAGANVLTF.

The CDR3 loop is CASSPGPGQKNEKLFF. The CDR3 nucleotides are TGTGCCAGCAGCCCGGGTCCGGGACAGAAGAATGAAAAACTGTTTTTT. This rearrangement joins TRBV7-6 to TRBJ1-4; TRBD1 matches 7 bases. The CDR3 is made up of 16 amino acids. The J segment lost 5 bases and the V segment lost 5 bases, leaving 11 bases of the junction unmatched. In germline, CDR1 is SGHVS, CDR2 FNYEAQ.

V and J are TRBV20-1 and TRBJ1-5; D gene ambiguous. The CDR3 spans 11 residues. Trimming stripped 3 bases from V and 4 bases from J, with 4 bases between. Germline values: CDR1 DFQATT, CDR2 SNEGSKA (reference sequence). The CDR3 sequence: CSASNNQPQHF. DNA for the CDR3: TGCAGTGCTAGTAATAATCAGCCCCAGCATTTT.

This clonotype turned up a few times. This chain uses TRBV2 with TRBJ2-1; 11 positions agree with TRBD2. This CDR3 comprises 15 residues. Germline values: CDR1 SNHLY, CDR2 FYNNEI. The V gene end was trimmed by 6 bases and the J gene end by 7 bases; junction bases not matched to a gene: 8. The CDR3 DNA sequence: TGTGCCAGCAGAGAACTAGCGGGGGCGCGAAATGAGCAGTTCTTC. Translation: CASRELAGARNEQFF. Filled out from reference TRBV2 and TRBJ2-1, the complete variable domain reads EPEVTQTPSHQVTQMGQEVILRCVPISNHLYFYWYRQILGQKVEFLVSFYNNEISEKSEIFDDQFSVERPDGSNFTLKIRSTKLEDSAMYFCASRELAGARNEQFFGPGTRLTVL.

This clonotype was seen more than once but under ten times. This chain joins TRBV20-1 and TRBJ1-6; 9 positions match TRBD1. The CDR3 extends over 15 amino acids. The ends lost 0 bases at V and 14 bases at J; junction bases unmatched: 11. The V gene's germline CDR1 is DFQATT and CDR2 SNEGSKA (reference sequence). CDR3 sequence: CSARESGQGELSLHF. In nucleotides, the CDR3 is TGCAGTGCTAGAGAGTCGGGACAGGGCGAATTGTCCCTCCACTTT.

J is TRBJ2-1 and V is TRBV7-2, with TRBD2 matching over 14 bases. The end of the DNA fits TRBJ2-7 better, so the J call may be wrong. The CDR3 is made up of 15 amino acids. Germline CDR1 is SGHTA and CDR2 is FQGNSA. CDR3 coding DNA: TGTGCCAGCAGCCGTGGACTAGCGGGGGGTCATGAGCAGTACTTC. It specifies CASSRGLAGGHEQYF.

V and J are TRBV5-1 and TRBJ2-1, with D possibly being TRBD1 or TRBD2 (5 bases each). This CDR3 is built from 13 residues. CDR1 and CDR2 (germline): SGHRS, YFSETQ. V shed 0 bases and J shed 10 bases, with 11 bases lying between them. CDR3 sequence (DNA): TGCGCCAGCAGCTTGGCCGGGACCTACGAGCAGTTCTTC. It yields the protein CASSLAGTYEQFF.

This clonotype showed up just a few times. The chain has TRBV20-1 and TRBJ2-7; a weak D match, TRBD1 (5 bases). The CDR3 spans 15 residues. Germline lookup yields CDR1 DFQATT and CDR2 SNEGSKA (reference sequence). The CDR3 sequence: CSANRPQGVGYEQYF. In DNA, the CDR3 is TGCAGCGCGAATCGGCCCCAGGGCGTAGGCTACGAGCAGTACTTC.